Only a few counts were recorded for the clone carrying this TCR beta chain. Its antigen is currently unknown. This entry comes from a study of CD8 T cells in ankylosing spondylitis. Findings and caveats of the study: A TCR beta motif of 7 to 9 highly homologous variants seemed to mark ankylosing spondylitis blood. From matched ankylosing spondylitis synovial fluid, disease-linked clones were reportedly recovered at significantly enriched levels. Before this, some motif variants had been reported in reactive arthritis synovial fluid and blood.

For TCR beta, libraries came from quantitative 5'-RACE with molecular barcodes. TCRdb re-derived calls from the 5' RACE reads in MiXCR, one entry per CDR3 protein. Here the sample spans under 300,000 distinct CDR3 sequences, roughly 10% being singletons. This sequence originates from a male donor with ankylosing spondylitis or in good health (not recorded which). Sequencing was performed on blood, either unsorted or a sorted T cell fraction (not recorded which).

The CDR3 spells CASSSRKDFVSEQFF. In nucleotides, the CDR3 is TGTGCCAGCAGCAGTAGGAAAGACTTCGTCAGTGAGCAGTTCTTC. V gene TRBV6-1 combines with J gene TRBJ2-1; D not resolved. Germline assignment: CDR1 MNHNS and CDR2 SASEGT. V lost 6 bases and J lost 9, with 21 bases in between. This CDR3 is 15 amino acids long.